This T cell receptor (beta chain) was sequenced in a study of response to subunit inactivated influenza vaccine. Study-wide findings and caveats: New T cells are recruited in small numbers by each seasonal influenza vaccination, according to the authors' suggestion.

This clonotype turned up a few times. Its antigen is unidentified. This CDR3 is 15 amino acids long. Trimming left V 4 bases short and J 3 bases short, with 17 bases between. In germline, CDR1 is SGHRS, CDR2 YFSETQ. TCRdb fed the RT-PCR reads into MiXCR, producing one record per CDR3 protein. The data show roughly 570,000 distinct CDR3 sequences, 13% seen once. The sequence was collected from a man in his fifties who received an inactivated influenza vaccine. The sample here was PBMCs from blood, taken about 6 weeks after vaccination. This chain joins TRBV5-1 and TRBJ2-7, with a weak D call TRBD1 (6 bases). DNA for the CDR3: TGCGCCAGCAGCCCAGGGGACCCAAGGGGCTACGAGCAGTACTTC. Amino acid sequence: CASSPGDPRGYEQYF.